This T cell receptor (beta chain) is drawn from a study of post-analysis software for immune sequencing data. As for the study in general: Secondary progressive, relapsing-remitting and progressive-relapsing multiple sclerosis were among the included disease courses. General study results and limits: Elevated frequency relative to controls characterized several TRBV segments in patients, TRBV5-6, TRBV5-1 and TRBV20-1 among them.

In its sample, this clonotype was seen a few times. Its antigen remains unknown. V was cut by 2 bases and J by 4 bases, with 8 bases left in between. This CDR3 is 13 amino acids long. Presence of unique molecular identifiers characterized the TCR beta cDNA libraries. TCRdb itself ran the PCR reads through MiXCR, one entry per CDR3 protein. The sample has 450,000 or so distinct CDR3 sequences, over 35% seen once. The sequenced sample was blood. The chain uses TRBV12-3 or TRBV12-4 and TRBJ1-2; D not certain. The receptor was isolated from a girl aged 10-17 years with multiple sclerosis. The CDR3 reads CASSLRGGYGYTF. CDR3 in DNA: TGTGCCAGCAGTTTACGGGGAGGCTATGGCTACACCTTC.